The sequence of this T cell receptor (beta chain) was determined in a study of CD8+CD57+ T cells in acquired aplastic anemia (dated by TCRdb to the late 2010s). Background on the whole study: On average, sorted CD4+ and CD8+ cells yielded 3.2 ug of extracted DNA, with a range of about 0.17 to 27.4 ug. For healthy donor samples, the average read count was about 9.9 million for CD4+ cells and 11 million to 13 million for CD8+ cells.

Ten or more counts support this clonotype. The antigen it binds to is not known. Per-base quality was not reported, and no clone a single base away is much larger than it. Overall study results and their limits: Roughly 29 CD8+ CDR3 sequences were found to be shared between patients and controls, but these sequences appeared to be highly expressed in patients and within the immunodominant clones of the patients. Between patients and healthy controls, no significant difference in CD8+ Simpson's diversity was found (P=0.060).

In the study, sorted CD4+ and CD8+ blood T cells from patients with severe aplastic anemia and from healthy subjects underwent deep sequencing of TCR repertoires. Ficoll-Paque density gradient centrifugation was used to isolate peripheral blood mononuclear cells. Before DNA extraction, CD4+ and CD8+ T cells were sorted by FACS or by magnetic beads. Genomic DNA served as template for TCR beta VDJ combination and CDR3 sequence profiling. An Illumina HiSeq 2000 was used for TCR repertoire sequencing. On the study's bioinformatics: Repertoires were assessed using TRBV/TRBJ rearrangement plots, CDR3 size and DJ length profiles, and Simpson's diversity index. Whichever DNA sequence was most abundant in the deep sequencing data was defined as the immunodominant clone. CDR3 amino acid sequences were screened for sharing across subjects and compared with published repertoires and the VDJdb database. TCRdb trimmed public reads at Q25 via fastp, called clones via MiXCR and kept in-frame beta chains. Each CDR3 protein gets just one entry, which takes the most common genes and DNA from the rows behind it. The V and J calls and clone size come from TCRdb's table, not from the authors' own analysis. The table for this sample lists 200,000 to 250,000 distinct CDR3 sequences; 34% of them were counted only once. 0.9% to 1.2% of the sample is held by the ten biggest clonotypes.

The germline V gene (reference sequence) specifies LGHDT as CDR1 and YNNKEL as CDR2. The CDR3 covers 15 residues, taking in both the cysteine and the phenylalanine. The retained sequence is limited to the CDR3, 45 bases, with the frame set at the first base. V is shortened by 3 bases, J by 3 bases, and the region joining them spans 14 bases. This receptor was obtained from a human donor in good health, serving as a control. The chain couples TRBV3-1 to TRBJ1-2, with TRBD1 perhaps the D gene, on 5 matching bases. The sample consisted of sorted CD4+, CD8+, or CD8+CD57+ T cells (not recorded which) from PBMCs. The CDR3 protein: CASSQPNQGHYGYTF. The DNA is TGTGCCAGCAGCCAGCCAAACCAGGGTCACTATGGCTACACCTTC.